The 27 T cell receptor beta chains given below trace back to one sample, sequenced in a study of T cell repertoires in cytomegalovirus infection. TCRdb fed the reads into MiXCR, producing one record per CDR3 protein. The table has around 440,000 distinct CDR3 sequences, around 11% seen once. The sequenced sample consisted of PBMCs. These receptors came from a human donor in good health (CMV status not recorded). Some clones in this sample may be carry-over from other donors' samples.

This clonotype was seen once. J is TRBJ2-3 and V is TRBV28; D possibly corresponds to TRBD2 (6 bases). This CDR3 has 16 amino acids. The ends were cut back, 8 bases at V and 3 bases at J, with 21 bases in the middle. Germline V gives CDR1 MDHEN, CDR2 SYDVKM. The CDR3 loop reads CASYPLTGGATDTQYF. As DNA, the CDR3 is TGTGCCAGCTATCCCCTCACGGGCGGGGCGACAGATACGCAGTATTTT. The full variable domain, in which reference TRBV28 and TRBJ2-3 provide the parts outside the CDR3, is DVKVTQSSRYLVKRTGEKVFLECVQDMDHENMFWYRQDPGLGLRLIYFSYDVKMKEKGDIPEGYSVSREKKERFSLILESASTNQTSMYLCASYPLTGGATDTQYFGPGTRLTVL.

CDR3 DNA: TGTGCCAGCTCAGGGACGGCGGAAACAGATACGCAGTATTTT. It codes for CASSGTAETDTQYF. The chain has TRBV18 and TRBJ2-3; the D call may be TRBD1 or TRBD2 (5 bases each). V was trimmed by 5 bases and J by 3 bases, leaving 12 bases between them. The CDR3 is made up of 14 amino acids. The V gene's germline CDR1 is KGHSH and CDR2 LQKENI.

This clonotype was seen repeatedly, ten times or more. V gene TRBV7-6 combines with J gene TRBJ2-7; 11 nucleotides line up with TRBD1. Per the germline V gene, CDR1 is SGHVS and CDR2 is FNYEAQ. Losses at the gene ends were 5 bases for V and 6 bases for J; bases not matched to a gene: 9. CDR3 length: 15 residues. DNA for the CDR3: TGTGCCAGCAGCCCACCGGGAGGGACAGGGGGCGAGCAGTACTTC. Translated, it gives CASSPPGGTGGEQYF.

In its sample, this clonotype was seen many times. V is TRBV7-2 and J is TRBJ2-4; maybe TRBD2 (5 bases). Germline V CDR1 and CDR2: SGHTA, FQGNSA. The V end lost 5 bases, the J end lost 4 bases, and 15 bases lay between the germline ends. The CDR3 covers 15 residues. CDR3 DNA sequence: TGTGCCAGCAGCGTCCCTAAGACGGGGAAAAACATTCAGTACTTC. As protein: CASSVPKTGKNIQYF.

This clonotype has ten or more counts. V gene TRBV7-6 combines with J gene TRBJ2-5; 9 positions agree with TRBD2. Trimming at V came to 5 bases and at J to 5 bases, leaving 9 bases not matched to a gene. Germline assignment: CDR1 SGHVS and CDR2 FNYEAQ. This CDR3 is built from 15 residues. The CDR3 reads CASSRLQRGDETQYF. CDR3 nucleotide sequence: TGTGCCAGCAGCCGCCTTCAGCGGGGGGACGAGACCCAGTACTTC.

Notes on this clonotype: One junction end disagrees with the germline gene, perhaps due to a read error. The V gene is TRBV19, the J gene TRBJ2-7; D is unclear. This CDR3 is 14 amino acids long. Germline V CDR1 and CDR2: LNHDA, SQIVND (reference sequence). DNA for the CDR3: TGTGCCAGTAGTTTAGAACTTCTACGGAACGAGCAGTACTTC. This codes for CASSLELLRNEQYF.

In regard to this clonotype: This could be a read error, since a much larger clone is one nucleotide away. This CDR3 fails to terminate in the conserved phenylalanine or tryptophan, so it likely reflects a read error. CDR3 sequence reads: CASKDGGARQETQYL. DNA of the CDR3: TGTGCCAGCAAGGACGGGGGGGCCCGCCAAGAGACCCAGTACTTA. This chain uses TRBV6-1 with TRBJ2-5; 8 nucleotides align to TRBD2. Germline V gene lookup returns CDR1 MNHNS and CDR2 SASEGT. With 7 bases clipped from V and 1 base from J, the junction kept 8 bases outside the gene matches. CDR3 length equals 15 residues.

This clonotype occurred a few times. This chain connects TRBV27 to TRBJ2-1; tentatively, D is TRBD1 or TRBD2 (5 bases each). The ends were cut back, 7 bases at V and 2 bases at J, with 15 bases in the middle. This CDR3 has 15 residues. Germline assignment: CDR1 MNHEY and CDR2 SMNVEV (reference sequence). In nucleotides, the CDR3 is TGTGCCAGCAACCCCCGTTGGGGGACCTACAATGAGCAGTTCTTC. Its protein is CASNPRWGTYNEQFF.

This clonotype was recorded many times. This sequence joins TRBV20-1 and TRBJ2-3; D is undetermined. Germline assignment: CDR1 DFQATT and CDR2 SNEGSKA (reference sequence). The CDR3 is made up of 15 amino acids. V was cut by 1 base and J by 0 bases, with 11 bases left in between. The CDR3 DNA sequence: TGCAGTGCTAGAGTTCCTTTGCGGAGCACAGATACGCAGTATTTT. Amino acid sequence: CSARVPLRSTDTQYF.

The genes are TRBV5-4 and TRBJ1-3; 11 bases align to TRBD1. V shed 4 bases and J 4 bases; nucleotides not matched to a gene: 7. Germline values: CDR1 SGHNT, CDR2 YYREEE (reference sequence). The CDR3 spans 16 residues. The CDR3: CASSPGTGGRGNTIYF. For the CDR3, the DNA is TGTGCCAGCAGCCCGGGGACAGGGGGGAGAGGAAACACCATATATTTT.

This clonotype was detected ten times or more. This sequence joins TRBV12-3 or TRBV12-4 and TRBJ1-4; TRBD1 might be the D (5 bases). The V gene lost 5 bases and the J gene lost 8 bases, with 15 bases spanning the gap. The CDR3 contains 14 residues. The CDR3 DNA reads TGTGCCAGCAGTCCGACAGAGGGGCGGGAAAAACTGTTTTTT. Its translation is CASSPTEGREKLFF.

As regards this clonotype: A much larger clone lies one base from this, so it may be a read error. This chain connects TRBV5-5 to TRBJ2-5; no firm D call. The germline V gene encodes CDR1 SGHKS and CDR2 YYEKEE (reference sequence). The CDR3 is 15 residues long. Trimming pared 7 bases from V and 3 bases from J, leaving 19 bases between. CDR3 protein: CASAGRVGFEETQYF. The CDR3 nucleotides read TGTGCCAGCGCTGGTCGGGTGGGGTTCGAAGAGACCCAGTACTTC.

Only a few counts were recorded for this clonotype. This chain links TRBV28 with TRBJ2-2; a weak D match, TRBD1 (5 bases). Germline V gives CDR1 MDHEN, CDR2 SYDVKM. V lost 2 bases and J lost 6, with 10 bases in between. The CDR3 runs to 14 residues. The CDR3 is CASSLRGSAGELFF. CDR3 nucleotides: TGTGCCAGCAGTTTAAGGGGATCCGCCGGGGAGCTGTTTTTT.

This clonotype has at least ten counts. The chain carries TRBV12-3 or TRBV12-4 and TRBJ2-1; TRBD2 agrees at 10 bases. V shed 4 bases and J 7 bases; nucleotides not matched to a gene: 13. The CDR3 length is 17 residues. The CDR3 is CASSSWGAGGPVNEQFF. The CDR3, as DNA: TGTGCCAGCAGTTCCTGGGGAGCGGGAGGGCCCGTAAATGAGCAGTTCTTC.

The table lists this clonotype with many counts. The gene calls are TRBV19 and TRBJ2-1; 9 bases fit TRBD2. Germline V gives CDR1 LNHDA, CDR2 SQIVND (reference sequence). CDR3 length: 15 residues. With V trimmed by 7 bases and J by 8 bases, 12 bases remained unmatched. CDR3: CASMAISGGWDEQFF. The DNA of the CDR3 is TGTGCCAGTATGGCCATCAGCGGGGGGTGGGATGAGCAGTTCTTC.

The sample holds many counts of this clonotype. The CDR3 protein is CASSQAGLELYNEQFF. CDR3 nucleotides: TGCGCCAGCAGCCAAGCCGGACTGGAACTATACAATGAGCAGTTCTTC. The chain has TRBV4-1 and TRBJ2-1, with D possibly TRBD2 on 5 matching bases. The ends were cut back, 1 base at V and 4 bases at J, with 14 bases in the middle. The V gene's germline CDR1 is MGHRA and CDR2 YSYEKL. The CDR3 runs to 16 residues.

This clonotype occurred many times. The gene calls are TRBV2 and TRBJ2-7; D call uncertain. CDR1 SNHLY and CDR2 FYNNEI come from the germline V gene. The ends were cut back, 6 bases at V and 4 bases at J, with 7 bases in the middle. This CDR3 is built from 11 residues. In DNA form, the CDR3 reads TGTGCCAGCAGCGAAACTTACGAGCAGTACTTC. Protein sequence: CASSETYEQYF. The variable domain in full, completed from reference TRBV2 and TRBJ2-7, reads EPEVTQTPSHQVTQMGQEVILRCVPISNHLYFYWYRQILGQKVEFLVSFYNNEISEKSEIFDDQFSVERPDGSNFTLKIRSTKLEDSAMYFCASSETYEQYFGPGTRLTVT.

There are many counts of this clonotype. The chain links TRBV12-5 to TRBJ2-2, with D hard to call. Trimming cost V 5 bases and J 1 base, with 11 bases left between them. CDR1 and CDR2 (germline): LGHNT, FRNRAP. The CDR3 consists of 15 residues. CDR3 coding DNA: TGTGCTAGTGGTACCGGAGTCCGGAACACCGGGGAGCTGTTTTTT. Translation gives CASGTGVRNTGELFF.

The rearrangement joins TRBV29-1 to TRBJ2-7; D may be TRBD2 (5 bases). Trimming cost V 6 bases and J 2 bases, with 14 bases left between them. CDR3 length equals 13 residues. Per the germline V gene, CDR1 is SQVTM and CDR2 is ANQGSEA. CDR3 coding DNA: TGCAGCGTACGCGAGGGAGAAACCTACGAGCAGTACTTC. Protein product: CSVREGETYEQYF.

V gene TRBV15 combines with J gene TRBJ1-2, with D unresolved. The CDR3 contains 14 residues. The V end lost 1 base, the J end lost 5 bases, and 11 bases lay between the germline ends. Germline V lookup: CDR1 LNHNV, CDR2 YYDKDF (reference sequence). The CDR3 bases are TGTGCCACCAGCAGAGCCCAGCCTATTTATGGCTACACCTTC. Protein sequence: CATSRAQPIYGYTF.

This clonotype came up many times. The V and J genes are TRBV11-2 and TRBJ2-1, with D tentatively TRBD1 or TRBD2 (5 bases each). V was cut by 4 bases and J by 7 bases, with 17 bases left in between. Germline V CDR1 and CDR2: SGHAT, FQNNGV. The CDR3 is 15 amino acids. The CDR3 sequence: CASSSGRNLGNEQFF. CDR3 nucleotides: TGTGCCAGCAGCTCGGGACGGAATTTGGGTAATGAGCAGTTCTTC.

The chain recombines TRBV27 with TRBJ2-7; no reliable D call. The V end lost 3 bases, the J end lost 2 bases, and 11 bases lay between the germline ends. Per the germline V gene, CDR1 is MNHEY and CDR2 is SMNVEV (reference sequence). This CDR3 has 14 residues. The CDR3 sequence is CASSFVGLTYEQYF. In nucleotides, the CDR3 is TGTGCCAGCAGTTTCGTTGGCCTTACCTACGAGCAGTACTTC.

This clonotype was picked up many times. The chain is built from TRBV20-1 and TRBJ1-2; 9 positions match TRBD1. The length of the CDR3 is 15 residues. CDR1 and CDR2 from the germline V gene are DFQATT and SNEGSKA (reference sequence). J lost 4 bases, V lost 3 bases, and 9 bases had no gene match. This CDR3 is CSARGQGKGSYGYTF. The CDR3 bases are TGCAGTGCTAGGGGACAGGGTAAAGGGTCCTATGGCTACACCTTC.

This clonotype was seen repeatedly, ten times or more. The gene calls are TRBV2 and TRBJ2-6; D unclear. CDR1 is SNHLY and CDR2 is FYNNEI in the germline V gene. CDR3 length: 16 residues. V lost 3 bases and J 0 bases, leaving 9 bases between the germline ends. The CDR3 reads CASSDQHSSGANVLTF. Written as DNA, the CDR3 is TGTGCCAGCAGTGATCAGCACAGCTCTGGGGCCAACGTCCTGACTTTC.

This clonotype occurred many times. V is TRBV11-2 and J is TRBJ1-1, with 7 bases aligning to TRBD1. J lost 3 bases, V lost 5 bases, and 3 bases had no gene match. The CDR3 is 13 residues long. The germline gives CDR1 SGHAT, CDR2 FQNNGV. In nucleotides, the CDR3 is TGTGCCAGCAGCGAGGGACAGTACACTGAAGCTTTCTTT. Amino acids: CASSEGQYTEAFF.

Many counts were recorded for this clonotype. The J gene is TRBJ1-1, the V gene TRBV7-6, with D unclear. The CDR3 extends over 14 amino acids. The V gene's germline CDR1 is SGHVS and CDR2 FNYEAQ. Trimming cost V 1 base and J 2 bases, with 8 bases left between them. The CDR3 nucleotides are TGTGCCAGCAGCTTAGGGGGTATCAACACTGAAGCTTTCTTT. Encoded protein: CASSLGGINTEAFF.

This clonotype was seen a handful of times. V is TRBV3-1 and J is TRBJ1-1, with a tentative D call TRBD1 (6 bases). CDR3 length equals 12 residues. V lost 2 bases, J lost 10 bases, and 11 bases lay in between. Germline V gives CDR1 LGHDT, CDR2 YNNKEL (reference sequence). CDR3 in DNA: TGTGCCAGCAGCCAAACAGGGATGGGAGCTTTCTTT. Protein sequence: CASSQTGMGAFF.